This entry features one T cell receptor beta chain sequence. Researchers report immunoSEQ v3.0 was run at survey level. The sequencing target was 40,000-50,000 T-cell genomes per sample. TCRdb keeps only in-frame clones here, not all; method: immunoSEQ multiplex PCR. The sample lists 38,000 or so clones, about 94% seen once, with under 2.5% in the top ten. This sample is drawn from a study of long-term antiretroviral therapy in people with HIV. This CDR3 has 15 amino acids. Germline values: CDR1 SGHDN, CDR2 FVKESK. Trimming took off 4 bases at V and 0 bases at J, with 10 bases between the two ends. The chain uses TRBV14 and TRBJ1-3; the D is unclear. The TCR was taken from a man aged 30 to 39 with HIV. The material sequenced was unsorted PBMCs, taken approximately 9.1 years after starting antiretroviral therapy. This CDR3 is CASSPVRGSGNTIYF. The CDR3 coding sequence is TGTGCCAGCAGCCCCGTTCGGGGCTCTGGAAACACCATATATTTT.